A single sample gave rise to the 24 T cell receptor beta chains below, sequenced in a study of Graves' ophthalmopathy and Graves' hyperthyroidism. Amplifying from RNA transcripts, the study obtained TCR beta CDR3 regions. The first round was an RT-PCR with HTBI primers, and the second round was a multiplex PCR. TCRdb reanalysed the multiplex PCR reads using MiXCR and keeps one entry per CDR3 protein. The sample lists some 1.1 million distinct CDR3 sequences, about 35% seen once, with 8.5% to 14% in the top ten. Sequencing used peripheral blood or thyroid tissue (not recorded which). All receptors come from an adult man with Graves' hyperthyroidism.

Of note for this clonotype: Given a much more abundant clone one base away, this may be a read error. The chain links TRBV7-9 to TRBJ2-7; the match to TRBD1 covers 8 bases. The junction had 4 bases not matched to a gene; V was cut back by 5 bases and J by 7 bases. This CDR3 comprises 12 residues. Germline V gene lookup returns CDR1 SEHNR and CDR2 FQNEAQ (reference sequence). The DNA for the CDR3 is TGTGCCAGCAGCCAGGACAGGGCAGAGCAGTACTTC. Translation gives CASSQDRAEQYF.

This clonotype came up many times. The CDR3 reads CASSLGLSSGNTIYF. Here the CDR3 DNA reads TGTGCCAGTAGCCTCGGACTCTCCTCTGGAAACACCATATATTTT. The chain uses TRBV19 and TRBJ1-3, with D unclear. The V and J ends lost 6 bases and 0 bases respectively, with 12 bases between them. This CDR3 spans 15 amino acids. CDR1 is LNHDA and CDR2 is SQIVND in the germline V gene (reference sequence).

V gene TRBV7-2 combines with J gene TRBJ2-7; the D gene is possibly TRBD2 (5 bases). The CDR3 has 15 residues. The ends were cut back, 1 base at V and 4 bases at J, with 14 bases in the middle. Germline CDR1 is SGHTA and CDR2 is FQGNSA. CDR3 loop: CASSLEGVGLYEQYF. The CDR3 nucleotides read TGTGCCAGCAGCTTAGAGGGAGTGGGATTGTACGAGCAGTACTTC.

This clonotype was recorded many times. The genes are TRBV9 and TRBJ2-6, with D unclear. V dropped 4 bases and J dropped 0 bases, with 8 bases sitting between them. The length of the CDR3 is 15 residues. CDR1 and CDR2 (germline): SGDLS, YYNGEE. CDR3 in amino acids: CASSTSGSGANVLTF. The CDR3 DNA reads TGTGCCAGCAGCACCTCTGGCTCTGGGGCCAACGTCCTGACTTTC.

The rearrangement links TRBV29-1 to TRBJ1-2; maybe TRBD1 (6 bases). The CDR3 has 13 amino acids. The V end was cut by 8 bases, the J end by 3 bases, with 16 bases between. CDR1 is SQVTM, CDR2 ANQGSEA, per germline. CDR3 nucleotide sequence: TGCAGCTTAAGCTGGGGGGCGGACTATGGCTACACCTTC. Translating it yields CSLSWGADYGYTF.

The chain employs TRBV19 and TRBJ2-7; D is perhaps TRBD2 (7 bases). From germline, CDR1 is LNHDA and CDR2 SQIVND (reference sequence). The CDR3 spans 16 residues. The ends were cut back, 6 bases at V and 0 bases at J, with 18 bases in the middle. CDR3 sequence: CASSPRGASFSYEQYF. CDR3 bases: TGTGCCAGTAGCCCTCGGGGGGCCTCCTTCTCCTACGAGCAGTACTTC.

Remarks on this clonotype: This may arise from a read error, as a much more abundant clone is one base away. The chain combines TRBV20-1 with TRBJ2-7, with D maybe TRBD1 (7 bases). Looked up from germline, CDR1 is DFQATT and CDR2 is SNEGSKA (reference sequence). The V gene lost 6 bases and the J gene lost 0 bases, with 15 bases spanning the gap. The CDR3 length is 14 residues. CDR3 amino acids: CSARDSSSSYEQYF. Here the CDR3 DNA reads TGCAGTGCGCGGGACAGCTCTAGCTCCTACGAGCAGTACTTC.

There are many counts of this clonotype. CDR3 in amino acids: CASSYWMGYNSPLHF. In DNA, the CDR3 is TGTGCCAGCAGTTACTGGATGGGTTATAATTCACCCCTCCACTTT. The V gene is TRBV6-5, the J gene TRBJ1-6; D uncertain. Germline V CDR1 and CDR2: MNHEY, SVGAGI. This CDR3 is 15 amino acids long. Trimming cost V 1 base and J 4 bases, with 8 bases left between them.

In this sample, this clonotype turned up a few times. The chain recombines TRBV4-1 with TRBJ2-7; 8 bases match TRBD1. CDR3 length: 16 amino acids. V dropped 1 base and J dropped 6; count of bases not matched to a gene: 11. In germline, CDR1 is MGHRA, CDR2 YSYEKL. CDR3 residues: CASSQAGGEKVSEQYF. The CDR3 region has the DNA TGCGCCAGCAGCCAAGCAGGGGGCGAGAAAGTCTCCGAGCAGTACTTC.

The rearrangement links TRBV5-6 to TRBJ1-5, with TRBD1 as a possible D gene (5 bases). Germline V gives CDR1 SGHDT, CDR2 YYEEEE. The CDR3 runs to 14 residues. Trimming shortened V by 3 bases and J by 6 bases, and 13 bases separated the two germline ends. The CDR3 DNA reads as TGTGCCAGCAGCTATCAGGGTTGGAGTCAGCCCCAGCATTTT. It encodes CASSYQGWSQPQHF. The variable domain in full, completed from reference TRBV5-6 and TRBJ1-5, reads DAGVTQSPTHLIKTRGQQVTLRCSPKSGHDTVSWYQQALGQGPQFIFQYYEEEERQRGNFPDRFSGHQFPNYSSELNVNALLLGDSALYLCASSYQGWSQPQHFGDGTRLSIL.

The table lists this clonotype with a few counts. The chain couples TRBV10-3 to TRBJ2-7; possibly TRBD2 for D (6 bases). Germline lookup yields CDR1 ENHRY and CDR2 SYGVKD. The CDR3 contains 14 residues. Trimming pared 10 bases from V and 3 bases from J, leaving 19 bases between. CDR3 coding DNA: TGTGCCAGCTCGGGGGTCCAACCGATCTACGAGCAGTACTTC. Translating gives CASSGVQPIYEQYF.

Points on this clonotype: At one boundary the junction diverges from the germline segment, which might be a read error. This chain joins TRBV5-1 and TRBJ2-3, with D uncertain. The CDR3 is 12 residues long. Germline V gene lookup returns CDR1 SGHRS and CDR2 YFSETQ. DNA of the CDR3: TGCACCAGCAGCCCGTACTCAGATACGCAGTATTTT. It yields the protein CTSSPYSDTQYF.

The chain uses TRBV7-2 and TRBJ1-2; 10 nucleotides align to TRBD1. V trimming: 6 bases; J trimming: 6 bases; junction bases outside the gene matches: 10. The CDR3 length is 15 residues. Germline assignment: CDR1 SGHTA and CDR2 FQGNSA. This chain's CDR3 is CASSKDRGVFDGYTF. CDR3 in DNA: TGTGCCAGCAGTAAGGACAGGGGGGTCTTTGATGGCTACACCTTC. The full variable domain, its missing parts supplied by reference TRBV7-2 and TRBJ1-2, is GAGVSQSPSNKVTEKGKDVELRCDPISGHTALYWYRQSLGQGLEFLIYFQGNSAPDKSGLPSDRFSAERTGGSVSTLTIQRTQQEDSAVYLCASSKDRGVFDGYTFGSGTRLTVV.

This clonotype has ten or more counts. In DNA, the CDR3 is TGTGCCAGCAGCCAAGCAGGGTTCTATGGCTACACCTTC. Translated: CASSQAGFYGYTF. The genes are TRBV14 and TRBJ1-2, with D tentatively TRBD1 (5 bases). Trimming removed 1 base from V and 4 bases from J, with 7 bases in between. The CDR3 is made up of 13 amino acids. CDR1 is SGHDN, CDR2 FVKESK, per germline.

This clonotype was observed a handful of times. The chain carries TRBV7-8 and TRBJ2-7, with 7 positions matching TRBD1. J gave up 3 bases and V 5 bases, and 7 bases lay outside the gene matches. This CDR3 has 14 residues. Germline lookup yields CDR1 SGHVS and CDR2 FQNEAQ. Written as DNA, the CDR3 is TGTGCCAGCAGCCCTTCGACAGGGATCTACGAGCAGTACTTC. The encoded protein is CASSPSTGIYEQYF.

The sample holds many counts of this clonotype. The chain links TRBV15 to TRBJ1-1; no definite D call. The germline gives CDR1 LNHNV, CDR2 YYDKDF (reference sequence). V was cut by 2 bases and J by 3 bases, with 19 bases left in between. The CDR3 runs 17 residues. Here the CDR3 DNA reads TGTGCCACCAGCAGACCTGCCCCCCGTGCCGTCCACACTGAAGCTTTCTTT. Translating it yields CATSRPAPRAVHTEAFF.

As for this clonotype: A much larger clone lies a single base off, so this may be a read error. CDR3 in DNA: TGTGCCAGTAAGGACGGAACCGCCTACGAGCAGTACTTC. Encoded protein: CASKDGTAYEQYF. The gene calls are TRBV19 and TRBJ2-7; D unclear. Germline loops: CDR1 LNHDA, CDR2 SQIVND (reference sequence). V was pared by 7 bases and J by 2 bases, with 12 bases between. CDR3 size: 13 residues.

This clonotype was picked up a small number of times. Mismatch with germline at one junction end may stem from a read error. V and J are TRBV5-4 and TRBJ1-2; 10 bases are a match to TRBD1. The CDR3 runs to 15 residues. Germline V gene sequence: CDR1 SGHNT, CDR2 YYREEE (reference sequence). CDR3 region: CASSQAGGTGVGYTF. In nucleotides, the CDR3 is TGCGCCAGCAGCCAAGCCGGCGGGACAGGGGTTGGCTACACCTTC.

This clonotype was detected once. A read error may account for a junction end that differs from germline. The chain carries TRBV10-2 and TRBJ1-4; 7 nucleotides align to TRBD1. The CDR3 length is 16 residues. Germline loops: CDR1 WSHSY, CDR2 SAAADI. CDR3 sequence reads: CASRPSPGQVNEKLFF. CDR3 DNA: TGTGCCAGCAGGCCGAGCCCCGGACAGGTGAATGAAAAACTGTTTTTT.

This clonotype appeared many times. The chain uses TRBV6-5 and TRBJ2-5; the D gene is possibly TRBD2 (6 bases). V gave up 2 bases and J gave up 4 bases, with 14 bases separating them. Germline CDR1 MNHEY, CDR2 SVGAGI. The CDR3 is 15 residues long. CDR3 region: CASSYRAGRAETQYF. The CDR3 bases are TGTGCCAGCAGTTACCGAGCGGGCAGGGCAGAGACCCAGTACTTC.

This clonotype was picked up many times. The rearrangement uses TRBV4-3 and TRBJ2-7; D may match TRBD1 or TRBD2 (5 bases each). The CDR3 runs 14 residues. The V gene lost 3 bases and the J gene lost 3 bases, with 12 bases spanning the gap. Germline loops: CDR1 LGHNA, CDR2 YSLEER. The chain's CDR3 is CASSQGPWNYEQYF. The CDR3 coding sequence is TGCGCCAGCAGCCAGGGACCATGGAACTACGAGCAGTACTTC.

In its sample, this clonotype was seen many times. This sequence joins TRBV7-9 and TRBJ1-1; no clear D. Per the germline V gene, CDR1 is SEHNR and CDR2 is FQNEAQ (reference sequence). Trimming left V 5 bases short and J 1 base short, with 11 bases between. The CDR3 has 14 residues. The CDR3 loop reads CASSQTAGNTEAFF. The CDR3 bases are TGTGCCAGCAGCCAAACCGCGGGGAACACTGAAGCTTTCTTT. Based on the CDR3 plus reference TRBV7-9 and TRBJ1-1, the full variable domain is DTGVSQNPRHKITKRGQNVTFRCDPISEHNRLYWYRQTLGQGPEFLTYFQNEAQLEKSRLLSDRFSAERPKGSFSTLEIQRTEQGDSAMYLCASSQTAGNTEAFFGQGTRLTVV.

DNA for the CDR3: TGTGCCAGCAGTAGCAGCGCTGGAAACACCATATATTTT. Protein sequence: CASSSSAGNTIYF. The V gene is TRBV11-2, the J gene TRBJ1-3; D gene ambiguous. V lost 6 bases, J lost 2 bases, and 8 bases lay in between. The CDR3 is 13 amino acids. Germline V gene data show CDR1 as SGHAT and CDR2 as FQNNGV.

This clonotype has a count of ten or more. V and J are TRBV25-1 and TRBJ1-3; D may be TRBD1 (5 bases). Per germline, CDR1 MGHDK and CDR2 SYGVNS. CDR3 length: 17 residues. Trimming cost V 1 base and J 0 bases, with 13 bases left between them. DNA for the CDR3: TGTGCCAGCAGTGAATGGGTGGCAGGGCGCTCTGGAAACACCATATATTTT. It codes for CASSEWVAGRSGNTIYF.